These 14 T cell receptor beta chains came from one sample sequenced in a study of T cells in Graves' hyperthyroidism and ophthalmopathy. From RNA transcripts, TCR beta CDR3 regions were amplified. Primed by the HTBI set, a first-round RT-PCR was run on the TCR CDR3. Using its own MiXCR run on the multiplex PCR reads, TCRdb lists one record per CDR3 protein. The repertoire holds around 340,000 distinct CDR3 sequences, with about a sixth as singletons. Sequenced input: blood. These receptors were taken from a woman aged 35 to 49 with Graves' ophthalmopathy.

V usage is TRBV11-2 and J usage is TRBJ2-7; D is possibly TRBD2 (7 bases). V dropped 5 bases and J dropped 2 bases, with 19 bases sitting between them. The CDR3 totals 16 residues. Germline V gene sequence: CDR1 SGHAT, CDR2 FQNNGV. The CDR3 spells CASSHLGGGRTYEQYF. CDR3 DNA: TGTGCCAGCAGCCATTTAGGGGGGGGGCGGACCTACGAGCAGTACTTC. Full variable domain (missing parts from reference TRBV11-2 and TRBJ2-7): EAGVAQSPRYKIIEKRQSVAFWCNPISGHATLYWYQQILGQGPKLLIQFQNNGVVDDSQLPKDRFSAERLKGVDSTLKIQPAKLEDSAVYLCASSHLGGGRTYEQYFGPGTRLTVT.

There are many counts of this clonotype. This may come from a read error, since a much larger clone is one base off. The V and J genes are TRBV11-1 and TRBJ1-1; the D gene is possibly TRBD1 (5 bases). Trimming cost V 8 bases and J 1 base, with 17 bases left between them. CDR3 length: 15 amino acids. The germline V gene encodes CDR1 SGHAT and CDR2 FQDESV (reference sequence). CDR3 DNA sequence: TGTGCCAGCGGTTATAGGAGGGGATGGAACACTGAAGCTTTCTTT. Protein sequence: CASGYRRGWNTEAFF.

At least ten counts were recorded for this clonotype. The V call is TRBV12-3 or TRBV12-4, the J call TRBJ2-5; TRBD2 matches at 7 bases. The CDR3 has 12 amino acids. J lost 13 bases, V lost 2 bases, and 7 bases had no gene match. The CDR3: CASSLPPGGSYF. Here the CDR3 DNA reads TGTGCCAGCAGTTTACCCCCGGGGGGTTCGTACTTC.

This clonotype has at least ten counts. The limits of the CDR3 on the DNA are not certain, so only TCRdb's listed CDR3 is given. V gene TRBV2 combines with J gene TRBJ2-2. Both ends counted, the CDR3 spans 14 residues. CDR1 and CDR2 from the germline V gene are SNHLY and FYNNEI. The CDR3 is CASSEALRAGELFF.

This clonotype was seen at least ten times. The chain combines TRBV12-3 or TRBV12-4 with TRBJ1-1; D is uncertain. Deletions cut 1 base from V and 5 bases from J, with 8 bases between. The length of the CDR3 is 13 residues. CDR3 nucleotide sequence: TGTGCCAGCAGTTTAGGGGGAGGGACTGAAGCTTTCTTT. Its protein is CASSLGGGTEAFF.

In its sample, this clonotype was seen many times. The genes are TRBV27 and TRBJ1-2, with TRBD1 as a possible D gene (5 bases). Trimming cost V 6 bases and J 8 bases, with 13 bases left between them. The CDR3 loop spans 12 amino acids. Germline V CDR1 and CDR2: MNHEY, SMNVEV (reference sequence). As DNA, the CDR3 is TGTGCCAGCAGCTCAGGGATTGGCGGCTACACCTTC. Translation gives CASSSGIGGYTF.

This clonotype appeared many times. V is TRBV20-1 and J is TRBJ1-5, with a possible D match to TRBD1 (6 bases). Germline lookup yields CDR1 DFQATT and CDR2 SNEGSKA (reference sequence). V shed 5 bases and J shed 6 bases, with 20 bases lying between them. The CDR3 has 15 residues. The CDR3 DNA is TGCAGTGCTGCCGCCGAACCAGGGGTTGGTCAGCCCCAGCATTTT. As protein: CSAAAEPGVGQPQHF.

This clonotype appeared many times. The CDR3 nucleotides are TGTGCCAGCAGCCGAGTGACAGACAACTACGAGCAGTACTTC. Translated, it gives CASSRVTDNYEQYF. The chain couples TRBV28 to TRBJ2-7, with D perhaps matching TRBD1 (5 bases). The CDR3 length is 14 residues. Per the germline V gene, CDR1 is MDHEN and CDR2 is SYDVKM. The V end lost 6 bases, the J end lost 3 bases, and 15 bases lay between the germline ends.

The V call is TRBV20-1, the J call TRBJ1-1; tentatively, D is TRBD1 (5 bases). Trimming shortened V by 7 bases and J by 4 bases, and 13 bases separated the two germline ends. In germline, CDR1 is DFQATT, CDR2 SNEGSKA (reference sequence). The length of the CDR3 is 12 residues. Here the CDR3 DNA reads TGCAGTGTAAGAGGTGGGGGCACTGAAGCTTTCTTT. It yields the protein CSVRGGGTEAFF.

The table lists this clonotype with many counts. V gene TRBV10-2 combines with J gene TRBJ2-7; D gene ambiguous. Germline CDR1 reads WSHSY; CDR2 reads SAAADI. The CDR3 has 13 residues. V was trimmed by 4 bases and J by 0 bases, leaving 7 bases between them. The CDR3 bases are TGCGCCAGCAGTGGCTCCAGCTCCTACGAGCAGTACTTC. As protein: CASSGSSSYEQYF.

This clonotype has ten or more counts. The chain links TRBV2 to TRBJ2-3; a possible D gene is TRBD1 (6 bases). Germline loops: CDR1 SNHLY, CDR2 FYNNEI. V shed 3 bases and J shed 7 bases, with 14 bases lying between them. The CDR3 spans 14 residues. In DNA form, the CDR3 reads TGTGCCAGCAGTGACAGGGGAAGGGGGAATACGCAGTATTTT. Residues: CASSDRGRGNTQYF.

This clonotype showed up many times. The gene calls are TRBV4-1 and TRBJ1-1, with 7 positions matching TRBD1. Trimming took 3 bases from V and 0 from J; bases not matched to a gene: 4. The CDR3 runs 15 residues. From germline, CDR1 is MGHRA and CDR2 YSYEKL. CDR3 loop: CASSQWTGMNTEAFF. The CDR3 region has the DNA TGCGCCAGCAGCCAGTGGACAGGCATGAACACTGAAGCTTTCTTT.

This clonotype was picked up many times. The rearrangement links TRBV30 to TRBJ2-7; D is ambiguous. V was clipped by 2 bases and J by 2 bases, with 16 bases between them. The CDR3 extends over 15 amino acids. The germline gives CDR1 GTSNPN, CDR2 SVGIG (reference sequence). The CDR3 nucleotides are TGTGCCTGGAGTCAAGAACGGCAGTCCGCCTACGAGCAGTACTTC. Protein sequence: CAWSQERQSAYEQYF.

This clonotype was recorded many times. The CDR3 loop reads CASSLGAIPGQETQYF. The DNA of the CDR3 is TGCGCCAGCAGCTTGGGAGCCATTCCAGGGCAAGAGACCCAGTACTTC. This sequence joins TRBV5-1 and TRBJ2-5, with a possible D match to TRBD1 (5 bases). V was clipped by 0 bases and J by 2 bases, with 14 bases between them. There are 16 residues in the CDR3. Germline assignment: CDR1 SGHRS and CDR2 YFSETQ. Filled out from reference TRBV5-1 and TRBJ2-5, the complete variable domain reads KAGVTQTPRYLIKTRGQQVTLSCSPISGHRSVSWYQQTPGQGLQFLFEYFSETQRNKGNFPGRFSGRQFSNSRSEMNVSTLELGDSALYLCASSLGAIPGQETQYFGPGTRLLVL.